Below, 9 T cell receptor beta chains from the same sample are listed, as sequenced in a study of T-cell reconstitution after alpha-beta-depleted transplantation in children. Unique molecular identifiers were incorporated into the prepared TCRbeta library. TCRdb re-called the PCR reads through MiXCR, storing one row per CDR3 protein. The table has 200,000 to 300,000 distinct CDR3 sequences, more than 10% seen once. This material consisted of PBMCs from the stem cell graft donor, taken from the stem cell graft. The receptor set was obtained from a human donor who donated a stem cell graft to a child with acute lymphoblastic leukemia.

This clonotype has ten or more counts. The gene calls are TRBV20-1 and TRBJ2-2; TRBD1 matches 7 bases. There are 13 residues in the CDR3. The germline CDR1 and CDR2 sequences are DFQATT and SNEGSKA (reference sequence). Trimming at V came to 2 bases and at J to 6 bases, leaving 3 bases not matched to a gene. CDR3 region: CSARRQGAGELFF. Here the CDR3 DNA reads TGCAGTGCTAGAAGGCAGGGGGCCGGGGAGCTGTTTTTT.

At least ten counts were recorded for this clonotype. The J gene is TRBJ1-5, the V gene TRBV9; D is perhaps TRBD1 (5 bases). V was clipped by 4 bases and J by 3 bases, with 14 bases between them. The germline gives CDR1 SGDLS, CDR2 YYNGEE. The CDR3 has 15 amino acids. The CDR3 spells CASSPYRDVNQPQHF. CDR3 nucleotide sequence: TGTGCCAGCAGCCCGTACCGGGACGTCAATCAGCCCCAGCATTTT.

This clonotype was seen ten or more times. The chain joins TRBV20-1 to TRBJ2-3, with 14 nucleotides matching TRBD2. Germline V CDR1 and CDR2: DFQATT, SNEGSKA (reference sequence). Losses at the gene ends were 5 bases for V and 2 bases for J; bases not matched to a gene: 3. There are 15 residues in the CDR3. The DNA for the CDR3 is TGCAGTGCTGGACTAGCGGGGGGATCCACAGATACGCAGTATTTT. It codes for CSAGLAGGSTDTQYF.

This clonotype turned up a few times. The chain carries TRBV7-2 and TRBJ2-7; 7 bases are a match to TRBD2. Germline V gene sequence: CDR1 SGHTA, CDR2 FQGNSA. The CDR3 is 14 residues long. J was trimmed by 0 bases and V by 5 bases; bases with no gene match: 4. For the CDR3, the DNA is TGTGCCAGCAGCGCTACTAGCGCCTCCTACGAGCAGTACTTC. This encodes CASSATSASYEQYF.

This clonotype has ten or more counts. The genes are TRBV5-4 and TRBJ2-5; 7 positions agree with TRBD1. V lost 4 bases and J lost 7; bases outside the gene matches: 7. The CDR3 consists of 13 residues. CDR1 is SGHNT, CDR2 YYREEE, per germline (reference sequence). CDR3 bases: TGTGCCAGCAGCCCCGACAGGGATGGGACCCAGTACTTC. It yields the protein CASSPDRDGTQYF.

The table lists this clonotype with many counts. The chain recombines TRBV6-5 with TRBJ2-1; TRBD2 might be the D (6 bases). CDR1 and CDR2 from the germline V gene are MNHEY and SVGAGI. The CDR3 runs 15 residues. V lost 6 bases and J lost 6, with 18 bases in between. CDR3 nucleotides: TGTGCCAGCAGCCCTCCCCGCGGGACCATCAATGAGCAGTTCTTC. This gives the protein CASSPPRGTINEQFF.

Many counts were recorded for this clonotype. The J gene is TRBJ2-5, the V gene TRBV6-1; no reliable D call. This CDR3 region has 15 residues. Germline CDR1 reads MNHNS; CDR2 reads SASEGT. V was shortened by 6 bases and J by 4 bases, with 18 bases between the two germline ends. CDR3 amino acids: CASSPDPALGETQYF. CDR3 DNA sequence: TGTGCCAGCAGCCCGGACCCAGCATTGGGAGAGACCCAGTACTTC.

Turning to this clonotype: A clone one base away is much larger, so this may be a read error. The chain couples TRBV4-3 to TRBJ1-4, with D maybe TRBD1 (5 bases). CDR3 size: 17 residues. The germline gives CDR1 LGHNA, CDR2 YSLEER. The CDR3, as DNA: TGCGCCATCAGCCACTCCTTGGGGCAGGGAACTAATGAAAAACTGTTTTTT. It codes for CAISHSLGQGTNEKLFF.

The rearrangement joins TRBV7-2 to TRBJ2-1; 7 bases match TRBD2. The CDR3 contains 15 residues. Per germline, CDR1 SGHTA and CDR2 FQGNSA. With 5 bases clipped from V and 8 bases from J, the junction kept 12 bases outside the gene matches. The CDR3 DNA follows: TGTGCCAGCAGCCCAGAGGCGGGGGAGAGGGATGAGCAGTTCTTC. It codes for CASSPEAGERDEQFF.